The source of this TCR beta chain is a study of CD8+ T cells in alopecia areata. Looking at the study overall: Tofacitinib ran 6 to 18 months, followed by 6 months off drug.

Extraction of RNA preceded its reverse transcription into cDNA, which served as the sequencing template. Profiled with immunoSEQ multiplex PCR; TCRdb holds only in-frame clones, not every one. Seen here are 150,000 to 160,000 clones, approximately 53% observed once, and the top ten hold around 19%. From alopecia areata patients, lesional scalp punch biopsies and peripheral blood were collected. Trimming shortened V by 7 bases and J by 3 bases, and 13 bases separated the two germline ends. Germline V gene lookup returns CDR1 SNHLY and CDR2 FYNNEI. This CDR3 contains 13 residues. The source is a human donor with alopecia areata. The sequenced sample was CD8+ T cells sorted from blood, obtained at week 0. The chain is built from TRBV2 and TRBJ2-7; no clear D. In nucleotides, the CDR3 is TGTGCCAGCACCTCAGGCAGTAACTACGAGCAGTACTTC. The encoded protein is CASTSGSNYEQYF. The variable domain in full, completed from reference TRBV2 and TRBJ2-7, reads EPEVTQTPSHQVTQMGQEVILRCVPISNHLYFYWYRQILGQKVEFLVSFYNNEISEKSEIFDDQFSVERPDGSNFTLKIRSTKLEDSAMYFCASTSGSNYEQYFGPGTRLTVT.